The rows below give T cell receptor beta chains drawn from one sample of a study of response to subunit inactivated influenza vaccine. Each CDR3 protein gets one entry after TCRdb re-called the RT-PCR reads with MiXCR. Seen here are hundreds of thousands of distinct CDR3 sequences, about 11% observed once, and the top ten hold approximately 11%. The same sample was also studied in work on T cells expressing NK-cell markers.

Sequenced material: PBMCs from blood, taken on the day of vaccination. Source of these receptors: a man aged 50-60 years who received an inactivated influenza vaccine. Both conserved end residues are part of each CDR3. The order of the fields is clone size, V gene, D gene, J gene, CDR3 protein, CDR3 DNA. A D gene is named only where the DNA matches it firmly. Rows give clone size only sometimes, using once, few, many, or a class for an expanded clone.

clone size: NA; V gene: TRBV20-1; D gene: NA; J gene: TRBJ2-5; CDR3 protein: CSANFAKLLETQYF; CDR3 DNA: TGCAGTGCTAATTTTGCGAAGCTCTTGGAGACCCAGTACTTC
clone size: NA; V gene: TRBV9; D gene: TRBD2; J gene: TRBJ2-5; CDR3 protein: CASSVGASGGQETQYF; CDR3 DNA: TGTGCCAGCAGCGTAGGGGCGAGCGGGGGACAAGAGACCCAGTACTTC
clone size: few; V gene: TRBV20-1; D gene: TRBD2; J gene: TRBJ2-5; CDR3 protein: CSARGLAGGLQETQYF; CDR3 DNA: TGCAGTGCTAGAGGACTAGCGGGGGGATTACAAGAGACCCAGTACTTC
clone size: NA; V gene: TRBV10-3; D gene: NA; J gene: TRBJ2-7; CDR3 protein: CAISESAGSAYEQYF; CDR3 DNA: TGTGCCATCAGTGAGTCGGCAGGGAGCGCCTACGAGCAGTACTTC
clone size: few; V gene: TRBV29-1; D gene: TRBD1; J gene: TRBJ2-1; CDR3 protein: CSVVGQTYNEQFF; CDR3 DNA: TGCAGCGTTGTGGGACAGACCTACAATGAGCAGTTCTTC
clone size: NA; V gene: TRBV7-2; D gene: TRBD2; J gene: TRBJ2-2; CDR3 protein: CASSIQPSGGAGELFF; CDR3 DNA: TGTGCCAGCAGCATCCAACCTAGCGGGGGGGCCGGGGAGCTGTTTTTT
clone size: many; V gene: TRBV29-1; D gene: TRBD1; J gene: TRBJ2-7; CDR3 protein: CSVGRGLSYEQYF; CDR3 DNA: TGCAGCGTTGGAAGGGGGCTTTCCTACGAGCAGTACTTC
clone size: few; V gene: TRBV27; D gene: NA; J gene: TRBJ2-7; CDR3 protein: CASSLLGSDSYEQYF; CDR3 DNA: TGTGCCAGCAGTTTATTGGGCTCCGACTCCTACGAGCAGTACTTC
clone size: few; V gene: TRBV5-1; D gene: NA; J gene: TRBJ2-1; CDR3 protein: CASREGAIVHNEQFF; CDR3 DNA: TGCGCCAGCAGGGAGGGGGCGATAGTCCACAATGAGCAGTTCTTC
clone size: NA; V gene: TRBV7-2; D gene: TRBD1; J gene: TRBJ2-4; CDR3 protein: CASSRQTGGAYIQYF; CDR3 DNA: TGTGCCAGCAGCAGACAGACAGGGGGCGCGTACATTCAGTACTTC
clone size: NA; V gene: TRBV7-9; D gene: TRBD1; J gene: TRBJ1-1; CDR3 protein: CASNLQGANTEAFF; CDR3 DNA: TGTGCCAGCAACCTACAGGGGGCGAACACTGAAGCTTTCTTT
clone size: NA; V gene: TRBV5-1; D gene: NA; J gene: TRBJ1-3; CDR3 protein: CASSLSYVIPVNSGNTIYF; CDR3 DNA: TGCGCCAGCAGCCTGAGCTACGTGATCCCGGTTAACTCTGGAAACACCATATATTTT
clone size: few; V gene: TRBV27; D gene: NA; J gene: TRBJ2-2; CDR3 protein: CASSFSRASTGELFF; CDR3 DNA: TGTGCCAGCAGTTTTTCCCGGGCCAGCACCGGGGAGCTGTTTTTT
clone size: few; V gene: TRBV18; D gene: NA; J gene: TRBJ2-5; CDR3 protein: CASSPDRYQETQYF; CDR3 DNA: TGTGCCAGCTCCCCCGACAGGTACCAAGAGACCCAGTACTTC
clone size: NA; V gene: TRBV12-3/TRBV12-4; D gene: TRBD1; J gene: TRBJ2-7; CDR3 protein: CASRGGQGSYEQYF; CDR3 DNA: TGTGCCAGCAGAGGAGGACAGGGATCCTACGAGCAGTACTTC
clone size: NA; V gene: TRBV11-2; D gene: NA; J gene: TRBJ2-2; CDR3 protein: CASSFQGSPLANTGELFF; CDR3 DNA: TGTGCCAGCAGCTTCCAGGGGTCCCCACTCGCGAACACCGGGGAGCTGTTTTTT
clone size: few; V gene: TRBV20-1; D gene: NA; J gene: TRBJ2-5; CDR3 protein: CSASGRLLLGETQYF; CDR3 DNA: TGCAGTGCTAGTGGGAGACTTCTCCTGGGGGAGACCCAGTACTTC
clone size: NA; V gene: TRBV11-2; D gene: NA; J gene: TRBJ2-5; CDR3 protein: CASSLDRLRETQYF; CDR3 DNA: TGTGCCAGCAGCTTAGATAGGCTGAGAGAGACCCAGTACTTC
clone size: few; V gene: TRBV12-3/TRBV12-4; D gene: NA; J gene: TRBJ1-6; CDR3 protein: CASSPEGSLTSPLHF; CDR3 DNA: TGTGCCAGCAGTCCGGAGGGAAGCCTCACCTCACCCCTCCACTTT
clone size: NA; V gene: TRBV20-1; D gene: TRBD2; J gene: TRBJ2-1; CDR3 protein: CSAHKIAGGSYNEQFF; CDR3 DNA: TGCAGTGCTCACAAAATAGCGGGGGGAAGCTACAATGAGCAGTTCTTC
clone size: NA; V gene: TRBV25-1; D gene: NA; J gene: TRBJ1-1; CDR3 protein: CASRGVGRVLNTEAFF; CDR3 DNA: TGTGCCAGCAGAGGTGTAGGTAGGGTCCTGAACACTGAAGCTTTCTTT
clone size: few; V gene: TRBV7-2; D gene: TRBD2; J gene: TRBJ2-5; CDR3 protein: CASSPRLAGVLETQYF; CDR3 DNA: TGTGCCAGCAGCCCCAGACTAGCGGGAGTGTTAGAGACCCAGTACTTC
clone size: NA; V gene: TRBV3-1; D gene: NA; J gene: TRBJ1-4; CDR3 protein: CASSQGVISNEKLFF; CDR3 DNA: TGTGCCAGCAGCCAAGGGGTAATCTCTAATGAAAAACTGTTTTTT
clone size: few; V gene: TRBV20-1; D gene: NA; J gene: TRBJ2-7; CDR3 protein: CSAPPRGHSVYEQYF; CDR3 DNA: TGCAGTGCGCCGCCCAGGGGCCACTCGGTCTACGAGCAGTACTTC
clone size: NA; V gene: TRBV4-3; D gene: NA; J gene: TRBJ2-7; CDR3 protein: CASSPSIARSYEQYF; CDR3 DNA: TGCGCCAGCAGCCCCTCCATAGCCCGCTCCTACGAGCAGTACTTC
clone size: few; V gene: TRBV12-3/TRBV12-4; D gene: NA; J gene: TRBJ1-3; CDR3 protein: CASSARGGNTIYF; CDR3 DNA: TGTGCCAGCAGTGCCCGGGGTGGAAACACCATATATTTT
clone size: few; V gene: TRBV20-1; D gene: NA; J gene: TRBJ1-5; CDR3 protein: CSARDSYQPQHF; CDR3 DNA: TGCAGTGCTAGAGACAGTTATCAGCCCCAGCATTTT
clone size: NA; V gene: TRBV20-1; D gene: TRBD1; J gene: TRBJ2-7; CDR3 protein: CSARADRGSYEQYF; CDR3 DNA: TGCAGTGCTAGGGCTGACAGGGGCTCCTACGAGCAGTACTTC
clone size: NA; V gene: TRBV11-2; D gene: NA; J gene: TRBJ1-2; CDR3 protein: CASSLVPNYGYTF; CDR3 DNA: TGTGCCAGCAGCCTCGTTCCAAACTATGGCTACACCTTC
clone size: few; V gene: TRBV27; D gene: TRBD1; J gene: TRBJ2-7; CDR3 protein: CASSWLQGSSIYEQYF; CDR3 DNA: TGTGCCAGCAGTTGGCTACAGGGGTCCTCCATTTACGAGCAGTACTTC
clone size: many; V gene: TRBV15; D gene: TRBD2; J gene: TRBJ2-3; CDR3 protein: CATSREQRGPYTQYF; CDR3 DNA: TGTGCCACCAGCAGAGAACAGCGGGGACCGTATACGCAGTATTTT
clone size: few; V gene: TRBV20-1; D gene: NA; J gene: TRBJ2-1; CDR3 protein: CSASARSSYNEQFF; CDR3 DNA: TGCAGTGCTAGTGCCCGGAGCTCCTACAATGAGCAGTTCTTC
clone size: many; V gene: TRBV14; D gene: NA; J gene: TRBJ2-1; CDR3 protein: CASSAGQNLGEQFF; CDR3 DNA: TGTGCCAGCAGCGCGGGACAGAACCTAGGCGAGCAGTTCTTC
clone size: many; V gene: TRBV28; D gene: TRBD2; J gene: TRBJ2-3; CDR3 protein: CASRGRRGGHRDRTDTQYF; CDR3 DNA: TGTGCCAGCAGAGGTCGGCGGGGGGGCCATAGGGATCGCACAGATACGCAGTATTTT
clone size: many; V gene: TRBV4-1; D gene: NA; J gene: TRBJ1-5; CDR3 protein: CASSQDVGGRGPWGNQPQHF; CDR3 DNA: TGCGCCAGCAGCCAAGATGTGGGGGGAAGGGGACCCTGGGGCAATCAGCCCCAGCATTTT
clone size: many; V gene: TRBV28; D gene: NA; J gene: TRBJ1-2; CDR3 protein: CASSFSRGYTF; CDR3 DNA: TGTGCCAGCAGTTTTTCGAGAGGCTACACCTTC
clone size: NA; V gene: TRBV5-1; D gene: TRBD1; J gene: TRBJ2-4; CDR3 protein: CASSLAGGHLAKNIQYF; CDR3 DNA: TGCGCCAGCAGCTTAGCAGGGGGCCATTTAGCCAAAAACATTCAGTACTTC
clone size: NA; V gene: TRBV4-3; D gene: TRBD1; J gene: TRBJ2-3; CDR3 protein: CASSPHYSSTGFIDTQYF; CDR3 DNA: TGCGCCAGCAGCCCACATTACTCCTCGACAGGGTTCATAGATACGCAGTATTTT
clone size: NA; V gene: TRBV6-1; D gene: TRBD2; J gene: TRBJ2-7; CDR3 protein: CASSPLPGGYEQYF; CDR3 DNA: TGTGCCAGCAGTCCCCTTCCGGGAGGTTACGAGCAGTACTTC
clone size: few; V gene: TRBV4-1; D gene: NA; J gene: TRBJ2-5; CDR3 protein: CASSQDSGPTSETQYF; CDR3 DNA: TGCGCCAGCAGCCAAGACAGCGGGCCAACGTCGGAGACCCAGTACTTC
clone size: NA; V gene: TRBV5-1; D gene: TRBD2; J gene: TRBJ2-3; CDR3 protein: CATRGGTSTDTQYF; CDR3 DNA: TGCGCCACCCGGGGGGGGACAAGCACAGATACGCAGTATTTT
clone size: few; V gene: TRBV27; D gene: NA; J gene: TRBJ2-3; CDR3 protein: CASSFLAGQDSTDTQYF; CDR3 DNA: TGTGCCAGCAGTTTCCTGGCGGGTCAGGATAGCACAGATACGCAGTATTTT
clone size: NA; V gene: TRBV29-1; D gene: TRBD2; J gene: TRBJ2-1; CDR3 protein: CSVEASLAGVGTYNEQFF; CDR3 DNA: TGCAGCGTTGAAGCTTCACTAGCGGGAGTAGGGACCTACAATGAGCAGTTCTTC
clone size: few; V gene: TRBV20-1; D gene: TRBD2; J gene: TRBJ2-7; CDR3 protein: CSARASGIYEQYF; CDR3 DNA: TGCAGTGCTAGAGCTAGCGGGATCTACGAGCAGTACTTC
clone size: NA; V gene: TRBV11-2; D gene: NA; J gene: TRBJ2-7; CDR3 protein: CASSFVQGGHEQYF; CDR3 DNA: TGTGCCAGCAGCTTTGTCCAGGGAGGCCACGAGCAGTACTTC
clone size: few; V gene: TRBV6-5; D gene: NA; J gene: TRBJ2-5; CDR3 protein: CASSYSPIVRAGTQYF; CDR3 DNA: TGTGCCAGCAGTTACTCTCCAATCGTCCGAGCGGGGACCCAGTACTTC
clone size: many; V gene: TRBV13; D gene: NA; J gene: TRBJ1-5; CDR3 protein: CASSLGRVGATGPQHF; CDR3 DNA: TGTGCCAGCAGCTTAGGCCGCGTTGGAGCCACCGGGCCCCAGCATTTT
clone size: NA; V gene: TRBV4-1; D gene: NA; J gene: TRBJ1-4; CDR3 protein: CASSQVGGDEKLFF; CDR3 DNA: TGCGCCAGCAGCCAAGTGGGGGGAGATGAAAAACTGTTTTTT
clone size: NA; V gene: TRBV5-1; D gene: NA; J gene: TRBJ2-3; CDR3 protein: CASSTSNPDTQYF; CDR3 DNA: TGCGCCAGCAGCACATCAAATCCAGATACGCAGTATTTT
clone size: many; V gene: TRBV20-1; D gene: TRBD1; J gene: TRBJ2-3; CDR3 protein: CSARGTGTDTQYF; CDR3 DNA: TGCAGTGCTAGAGGGACAGGGACAGATACGCAGTATTTT
clone size: NA; V gene: TRBV5-1; D gene: TRBD1; J gene: TRBJ2-7; CDR3 protein: CASSSRDRAFEQYF; CDR3 DNA: TGCGCCAGCAGCTCCCGGGACAGGGCTTTCGAGCAGTACTTC
clone size: few; V gene: TRBV6-5; D gene: NA; J gene: TRBJ1-1; CDR3 protein: CASSLRHRNTEAFF; CDR3 DNA: TGTGCCAGCAGTTTACGACACCGGAACACTGAAGCTTTCTTT
clone size: NA; V gene: TRBV12-3/TRBV12-4; D gene: TRBD2; J gene: TRBJ2-1; CDR3 protein: CASSLSGTHNEQFF; CDR3 DNA: TGTGCCAGCAGTCTTAGCGGGACCCACAATGAGCAGTTCTTC